These 16 T cell receptor beta chains were sequenced from one sample in a study of spatial heterogeneity in lung cancer. Via MiXCR, TCRdb re-called the 5' RACE reads, giving one row per CDR3 protein. The table shows more than 95,000 distinct CDR3 sequences, with 9% to 15% occurring only once. Noted time point: blood at routine non-recurrence follow-up after resection. Whole RNA came from tumor, nontumor lung or frozen PBMC and was sequenced without being sorted. The sample in question was PBMCs, obtained at follow-up. The receptor set was obtained from a male donor with early-stage non-small cell lung cancer.

The V and J genes are TRBV20-1 and TRBJ1-5, with 8 bases lining up with TRBD1. J was trimmed by 3 bases and V by 0 bases; bases with no gene match: 7. The CDR3 is 16 amino acids. Germline V CDR1 and CDR2: DFQATT, SNEGSKA (reference sequence). The CDR3 coding sequence is TGCAGTGCTAGAGATTGGAGACAGGGGTACAATCAGCCCCAGCATTTT. As protein: CSARDWRQGYNQPQHF.

Many counts were recorded for this clonotype. The V gene is TRBV29-1, the J gene TRBJ2-3; TRBD2 is a possible D gene (6 bases). The ends were cut back, 8 bases at V and 4 bases at J, with 22 bases in the middle. This CDR3 is 15 amino acids long. Germline V gene data show CDR1 as SQVTM and CDR2 as ANQGSEA. The DNA of the CDR3 is TGCAGCATCTGGACGAGCGGAGGGGAAGCAGATACGCAGTATTTT. Its translation: CSIWTSGGEADTQYF.

The table lists this clonotype with many counts. The CDR3 here is CASSYSRGAGINYGYTF. As DNA, the CDR3 is TGTGCCAGCAGTTACTCGAGAGGGGCAGGGATAAACTATGGCTACACCTTC. This chain connects TRBV6-5 to TRBJ1-2; tentatively, D is TRBD1 (5 bases). V was trimmed by 0 bases and J by 2 bases, leaving 16 bases between them. This CDR3 region has 17 residues. CDR1 and CDR2 from the germline V gene are MNHEY and SVGAGI.

V gene TRBV7-3 combines with J gene TRBJ2-3; 11 bases agree with TRBD2. Germline trimming cut 5 bases from V and 5 bases from J; bases unmatched to any gene: 6. This CDR3 has 15 amino acids. The germline gives CDR1 SGHTA, CDR2 FQGTGA. The chain's CDR3 is CASSPIAGGQDTQYF. CDR3 DNA sequence: TGTGCCAGCAGCCCGATAGCGGGGGGGCAAGATACGCAGTATTTT. Using reference TRBV7-3 and TRBJ2-3 for the parts outside the CDR3, the full variable domain is GAGVSQTPSNKVTEKGKYVELRCDPISGHTALYWYRQSLGQGPEFLIYFQGTGAADDSGLPNDRFFAVRPEGSVSTLKIQRTERGDSAVYLCASSPIAGGQDTQYFGPGTRLTVL.

This clonotype has ten or more counts. The genes are TRBV20-1 and TRBJ1-3; D is undetermined. This CDR3 region has 16 residues. Trimming took 0 bases from V and 0 from J, leaving 12 bases between them. Germline V CDR1 and CDR2: DFQATT, SNEGSKA (reference sequence). This chain's CDR3 is CSARDPRANSGNTIYF. The CDR3 DNA is TGCAGTGCTAGAGATCCAAGGGCCAACTCTGGAAACACCATATATTTT.

This clonotype was observed a few times. V usage is TRBV5-6 and J usage is TRBJ2-6; D not certain. This CDR3 region has 16 residues. CDR1 and CDR2 (germline): SGHDT, YYEEEE. With 0 bases removed from V and 0 bases from J, the gap between germline ends came to 7 bases. In DNA form, the CDR3 reads TGTGCCAGCAGCTTGGGCCATCCCTCTGGGGCCAACGTCCTGACTTTC. Protein: CASSLGHPSGANVLTF.

The gene calls are TRBV12-3 or TRBV12-4 and TRBJ1-6; TRBD1 aligns across 9 bases. The CDR3 has 15 amino acids. Trimming removed 1 base from V and 6 bases from J; junction bases left unmatched: 1. CDR3 in amino acids: CASSLGTGVNSPLHF. For the CDR3, the DNA is TGTGCCAGCAGTTTAGGGACAGGGGTTAATTCACCCCTCCACTTT.

This clonotype was seen more than once but under ten times. The gene calls are TRBV7-3 and TRBJ2-1; TRBD2 might be the D (5 bases). Per germline, CDR1 SGHTA and CDR2 FQGTGA. This CDR3 spans 15 amino acids. Trimming shortened V by 1 base and J by 7 bases, and 14 bases separated the two germline ends. The CDR3 region has the DNA TGTGCCAGCAGCTTAAGTTGGCGGGCTAATAATGAGCAGTTCTTC. This codes for CASSLSWRANNEQFF. Full variable domain (missing parts from reference TRBV7-3 and TRBJ2-1): GAGVSQTPSNKVTEKGKYVELRCDPISGHTALYWYRQSLGQGPEFLIYFQGTGAADDSGLPNDRFFAVRPEGSVSTLKIQRTERGDSAVYLCASSLSWRANNEQFFGPGTRLTVL.

This chain links TRBV20-1 with TRBJ2-7; D uncertain. This CDR3 spans 12 amino acids. CDR1 is DFQATT, CDR2 SNEGSKA, per germline (reference sequence). V was clipped by 3 bases and J by 4 bases, with 10 bases between them. The DNA for the CDR3 is TGCAGTGCTAGCGACTCCTCGTACGAGCAGTACTTC. Its translation is CSASDSSYEQYF.

The rearrangement links TRBV13 to TRBJ1-2, with 9 bases aligning to TRBD1. The germline CDR1 and CDR2 sequences are PRHDT and FYEKMQ (reference sequence). Trimming at V came to 4 bases and at J to 1 base, leaving 10 bases not matched to a gene. The CDR3 totals 17 residues. In nucleotides, the CDR3 is TGTGCCAGCAGCTCGCCACCGGACAGGGGAAATAACTATGGCTACACCTTC. This codes for CASSSPPDRGNNYGYTF.

This chain connects TRBV7-2 to TRBJ2-7; perhaps TRBD1 as D (5 bases). From germline, CDR1 is SGHTA and CDR2 FQGNSA. Trimming removed 1 base from V and 2 bases from J, with 12 bases in between. There are 15 residues in the CDR3. The CDR3 here is CASSLGGVFPYEQYF. CDR3 sequence (DNA): TGTGCCAGCAGCTTAGGGGGCGTATTTCCCTACGAGCAGTACTTC.

In its sample, this clonotype was seen a few times. The rearrangement links TRBV4-1 to TRBJ1-5; TRBD1 matches 11 bases. This CDR3 spans 16 amino acids. Germline values: CDR1 MGHRA, CDR2 YSYEKL. Losses at the gene ends were 2 bases for V and 4 bases for J; bases not matched to a gene: 4. CDR3: CASSQRWDRGNQPQHF. The CDR3 nucleotides read TGCGCCAGCAGCCAACGATGGGACAGGGGGAATCAGCCCCAGCATTTT.

The gene calls are TRBV5-1 and TRBJ2-5, with TRBD1 matching over 7 bases. Germline V gene data show CDR1 as SGHRS and CDR2 as YFSETQ. The junction had 7 bases not matched to a gene; V was cut back by 3 bases and J by 2 bases. The CDR3 has 15 residues. The CDR3 DNA is TGCGCCAGCAGCTCCCAATCGACAGGGCAAGAGACCCAGTACTTC. Amino acids: CASSSQSTGQETQYF.

This clonotype was observed a few times. The V gene is TRBV30, the J gene TRBJ1-1, with D perhaps matching TRBD1 (6 bases). Per germline, CDR1 GTSNPN and CDR2 SVGIG (reference sequence). There are 14 residues in the CDR3. The germline V and J ends were trimmed by 5 bases and 2 bases, with 15 bases remaining between them. CDR3 loop: CAWGPQGSNTEAFF. CDR3 DNA: TGTGCCTGGGGTCCGCAGGGGAGTAACACTGAAGCTTTCTTT.

This clonotype occurred a few times. This chain joins TRBV7-2 and TRBJ1-1; TRBD1 is a possible D gene (5 bases). Germline lookup yields CDR1 SGHTA and CDR2 FQGNSA. V lost 0 bases and J 0 bases, leaving 11 bases between the germline ends. This CDR3 region has 16 residues. The chain's CDR3 is CASSLALWGVNTEAFF. CDR3 DNA sequence: TGTGCCAGCAGCTTAGCTTTATGGGGGGTGAACACTGAAGCTTTCTTT.

This chain links TRBV28 with TRBJ2-5, with D tentatively TRBD1 (5 bases). The CDR3 consists of 13 residues. V lost 3 bases, J lost 7 bases, and 12 bases lay in between. Germline-derived CDR1 and CDR2 are MDHEN and SYDVKM. CDR3 region: CASSLAGYGTQYF. The CDR3 coding sequence is TGTGCCAGCAGTTTGGCAGGGTATGGGACCCAGTACTTC.